The 6 T cell receptor beta chains presented below share a single source sample, sequenced in a study of tissue T cells after allogeneic stem cell transplantation. Only in-frame clones appear in the TCRdb table, and some are missing; sequencing was by immunoSEQ multiplex PCR. This sample has about 48,000 clones, with roughly 73% found just once. The sequencing sample was made of sorted cells pooled from one or two spleens. The receptors were gathered from a pool of C57BL/6 mice in good health.

The table lists this clone with a few counts. Gene and germline names: mouse. With the read ending 1 residue before the CDR3 end, the germline J gene is used to fill in that end. The chain carries TRBV13-2 and TRBJ1-5; D remains unclear. Between the trimmed V and J ends, which lost 4 bases and 3 bases, there was a span of 8 bases. Germline-derived CDR1 and CDR2 are NNHNN and SYGAGS (reference sequence). The CDR3 runs to 13 residues. The CDR3 sequence: CASGRGSNQAPLF. The sequenced CDR3 bases are TGTGCCAGCGGTCGGGGATCCAACCAGGCTCCGCTT.

This clone turned up a few times. Gene names follow the mouse nomenclature. The sequenced part of the CDR3 DNA is TGTGCTAGCAGCCAGGACAGGGGAGGATATGAACAGTAC. It specifies CASSQDRGGYEQY. In full, the CDR3 reads CASSQDRGGYEQYF. The J gene is TRBJ2-7, the V gene TRBV29; the match to TRBD1 covers 9 bases. The read gets to within 1 residue of the CDR3 end, and the germline J gene fills in the rest. Germline CDR1 reads MSHET; CDR2 reads SYDVDS. After removal of 6 bases from V and 4 bases from J, the junction contained 7 bases not matched to a gene. CDR3 size: 14 residues.

In regard to this clone: Genes here carry mouse names. Read data end 1 residue before the CDR3 end; the end is taken from the germline J gene. The chain carries TRBV13-1 and TRBJ2-2, with 7 bases aligning to TRBD1. Germline V CDR1 and CDR2: NSHNY, SYGAGN. The CDR3 covers 15 residues. V shed 4 bases, J shed 13 bases, and the junction held 16 bases outside the gene matches. Partial CDR3 DNA: TGTGCCAGCAGTCCACAGGGGAATTCTGGAAATACGCTCTAC. This encodes CASSPQGNSGNTLY. The whole CDR3 region reads CASSPQGNSGNTLYF.

About this clone itself: The genes and germline here are from mouse. The read terminates 1 residue before the CDR3 end, so the remaining end is supplied by the germline J gene. V usage is TRBV20 and J usage is TRBJ1-2; no reliable D call. Trimming took 1 base from V and 0 from J, leaving 3 bases between them. The germline gives CDR1 GFQATS, CDR2 STVNSAI. The CDR3 runs 12 residues. The CDR3 DNA, read in part, is TGTGGTGCTAGGGTGCCAAACTCCGACTACACC. It is translated as CGARVPNSDYT. The whole CDR3 region reads CGARVPNSDYTF.

As concerns this clone: All gene names here are mouse names. With the read ending 1 residue before the CDR3 end, the germline J gene is used to fill in that end. The rearrangement joins TRBV4 to TRBJ1-6, with 8 bases fitting TRBD1. TRBJ1-6 is identified as an open reading frame with a role that is uncertain. This CDR3 has 14 residues. V was pared by 5 bases and J by 7 bases, with 4 bases of the junction left unmatched. Germline-derived CDR1 and CDR2 are LGHDT and YNNKQL (reference sequence). CDR3 in amino acids: CASSHRGGNSPLYF. The covered CDR3 bases are TGTGCCAGCAGCCACAGGGGGGGAAATTCGCCCCTCTAC.

A remark on this clone: The gene names given are mouse names. The read stops 1 residue short of the end of the CDR3; the missing end is completed from the germline J gene. The J gene is TRBJ1-3, the V gene TRBV12-2; TRBD1 is a possible D gene (6 bases). V was pared by 3 bases and J by 0 bases, with 11 bases between. In germline, CDR1 is SGHLS, CDR2 HYDKME. The length of the CDR3 is 15 residues. The covered CDR3 bases are TGTGCCAGCTCTTCCGGGACAATTTCTGGAAATACGCTCTAT. Translated, it gives CASSSGTISGNTLY. The CDR3, in full, reads CASSSGTISGNTLYF. Drawing the rest from reference TRBV12-2 and TRBJ1-3, the complete variable domain is NSGVVQSPRYIIKGKGERSILKCIPISGHLSVAWYQQTQGQELKFFIQHYDKMERDKGNLPSRFSVQQFDDYHSEMNMSALELEDSAVYFCASSSGTISGNTLYFGEGSRLIVV.